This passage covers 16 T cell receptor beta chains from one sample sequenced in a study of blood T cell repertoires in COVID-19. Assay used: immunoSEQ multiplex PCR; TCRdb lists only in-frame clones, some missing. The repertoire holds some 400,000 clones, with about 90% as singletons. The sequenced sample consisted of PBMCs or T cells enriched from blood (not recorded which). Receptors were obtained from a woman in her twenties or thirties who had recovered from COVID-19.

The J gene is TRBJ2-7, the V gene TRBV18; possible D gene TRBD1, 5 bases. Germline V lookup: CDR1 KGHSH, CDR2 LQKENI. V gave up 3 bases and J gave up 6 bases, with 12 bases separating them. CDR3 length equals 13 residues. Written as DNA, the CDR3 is TGTGCCAGCTCACCGACCAGGGATAGCGAGCAGTACTTC. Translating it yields CASSPTRDSEQYF.

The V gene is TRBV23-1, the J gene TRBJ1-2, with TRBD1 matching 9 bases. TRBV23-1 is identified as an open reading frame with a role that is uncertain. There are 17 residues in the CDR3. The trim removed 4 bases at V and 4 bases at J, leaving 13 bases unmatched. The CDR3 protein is CASSRGTGREYGYGYTF. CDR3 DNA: TGCGCCAGCAGTCGCGGGACAGGGAGGGAATATGGCTATGGCTACACCTTC.

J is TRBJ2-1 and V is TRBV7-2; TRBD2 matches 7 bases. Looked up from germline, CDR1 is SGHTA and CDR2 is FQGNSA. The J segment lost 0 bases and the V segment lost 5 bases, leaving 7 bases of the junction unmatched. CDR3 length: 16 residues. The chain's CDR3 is CASSPLGGGSYNEQFF. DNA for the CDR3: TGTGCCAGCAGCCCCCTGGGGGGGGGCTCCTACAATGAGCAGTTCTTC. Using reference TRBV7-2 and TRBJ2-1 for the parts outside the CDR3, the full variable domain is GAGVSQSPSNKVTEKGKDVELRCDPISGHTALYWYRQSLGQGLEFLIYFQGNSAPDKSGLPSDRFSAERTGGSVSTLTIQRTQQEDSAVYLCASSPLGGGSYNEQFFGPGTRLTVL.

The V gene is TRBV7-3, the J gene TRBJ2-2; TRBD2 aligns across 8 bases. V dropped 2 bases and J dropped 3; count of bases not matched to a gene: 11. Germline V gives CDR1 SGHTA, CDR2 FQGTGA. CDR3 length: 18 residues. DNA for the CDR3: TGTGCCAGCAGCTTATTAGGGCTAGCGGGTGGGGACACCGGGGAGCTGTTTTTT. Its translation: CASSLLGLAGGDTGELFF. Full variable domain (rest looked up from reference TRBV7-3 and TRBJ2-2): GAGVSQTPSNKVTEKGKYVELRCDPISGHTALYWYRQSLGQGPEFLIYFQGTGAADDSGLPNDRFFAVRPEGSVSTLKIQRTERGDSAVYLCASSLLGLAGGDTGELFFGEGSRLTVL.

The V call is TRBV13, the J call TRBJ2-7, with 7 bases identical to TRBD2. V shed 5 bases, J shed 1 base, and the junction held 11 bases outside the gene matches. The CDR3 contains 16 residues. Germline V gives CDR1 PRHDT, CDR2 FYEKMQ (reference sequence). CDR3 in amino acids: CASSQSGGGKSYEQYF. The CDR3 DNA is TGTGCCAGCAGCCAAAGTGGGGGGGGAAAATCCTACGAGCAGTACTTC.

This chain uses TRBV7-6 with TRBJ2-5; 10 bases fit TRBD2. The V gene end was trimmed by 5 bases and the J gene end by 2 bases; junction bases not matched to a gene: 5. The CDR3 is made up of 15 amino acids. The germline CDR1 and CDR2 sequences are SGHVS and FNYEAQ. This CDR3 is CASSPTSGLQETQYF. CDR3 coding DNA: TGTGCCAGCAGCCCGACTAGCGGGCTACAAGAGACCCAGTACTTC.

CDR3 sequence reads: CAISGDRGPAADTQYF. The DNA of the CDR3 is TGTGCCATCAGCGGCGACAGGGGTCCTGCTGCAGATACGCAGTATTTT. This sequence joins TRBV10-3 and TRBJ2-3; 8 bases agree with TRBD1. V was clipped by 6 bases and J by 4 bases; unmatched bases: 12. The germline gives CDR1 ENHRY, CDR2 SYGVKD. The CDR3 extends over 16 amino acids.

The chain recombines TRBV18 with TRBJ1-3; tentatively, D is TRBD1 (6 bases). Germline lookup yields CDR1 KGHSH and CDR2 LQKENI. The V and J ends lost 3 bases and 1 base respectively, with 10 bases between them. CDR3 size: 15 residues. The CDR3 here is CASSPQQGSGNTIYF. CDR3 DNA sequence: TGTGCCAGCTCACCCCAACAGGGATCTGGAAACACCATATATTTT.

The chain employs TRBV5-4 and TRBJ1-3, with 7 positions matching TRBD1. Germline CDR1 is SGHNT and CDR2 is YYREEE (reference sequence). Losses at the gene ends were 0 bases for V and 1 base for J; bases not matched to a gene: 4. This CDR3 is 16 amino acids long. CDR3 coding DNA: TGTGCCAGCAGCTTGGAGGGGGCGCAGTCTGGAAACACCATATATTTT. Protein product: CASSLEGAQSGNTIYF.

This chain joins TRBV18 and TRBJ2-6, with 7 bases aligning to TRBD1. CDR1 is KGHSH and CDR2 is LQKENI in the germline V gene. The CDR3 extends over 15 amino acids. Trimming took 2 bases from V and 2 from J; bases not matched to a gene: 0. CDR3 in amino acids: CASSPGTAGANVLTF. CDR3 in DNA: TGTGCCAGCTCACCAGGGACAGCTGGGGCCAACGTCCTGACTTTC.

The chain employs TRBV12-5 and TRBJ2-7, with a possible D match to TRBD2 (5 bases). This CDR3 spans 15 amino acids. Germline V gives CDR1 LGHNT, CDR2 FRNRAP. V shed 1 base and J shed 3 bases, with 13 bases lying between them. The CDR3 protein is CASGLAPKEVYEQYF. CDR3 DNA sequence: TGTGCTAGTGGTTTGGCGCCAAAGGAGGTCTACGAGCAGTACTTC.

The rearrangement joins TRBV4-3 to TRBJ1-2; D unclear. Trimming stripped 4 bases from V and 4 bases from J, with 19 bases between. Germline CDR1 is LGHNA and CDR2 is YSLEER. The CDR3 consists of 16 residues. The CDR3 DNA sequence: TGCGCCAGCAGCCGTTCCGGGAGGGTTCAGGTCTATGGCTACACCTTC. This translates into CASSRSGRVQVYGYTF.

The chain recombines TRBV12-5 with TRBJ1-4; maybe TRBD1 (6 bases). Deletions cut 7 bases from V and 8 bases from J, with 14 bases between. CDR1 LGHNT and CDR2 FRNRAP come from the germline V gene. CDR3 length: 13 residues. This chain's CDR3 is CASARGGREKLFF. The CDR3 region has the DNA TGTGCTAGTGCCAGGGGTGGTCGGGAAAAACTGTTTTTT.

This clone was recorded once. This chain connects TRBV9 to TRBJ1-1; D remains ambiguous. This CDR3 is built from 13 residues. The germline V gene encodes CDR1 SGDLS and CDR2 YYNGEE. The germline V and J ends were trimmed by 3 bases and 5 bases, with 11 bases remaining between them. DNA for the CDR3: TGTGCCAGCAGCGAGGAAGGAGGGACTGAAGCTTTCTTT. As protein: CASSEEGGTEAFF.

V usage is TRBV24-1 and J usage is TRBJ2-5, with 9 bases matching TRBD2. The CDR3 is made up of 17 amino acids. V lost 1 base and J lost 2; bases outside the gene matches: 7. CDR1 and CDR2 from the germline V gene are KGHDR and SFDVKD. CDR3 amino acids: CATSDFGAREGQETQYF. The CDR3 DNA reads TGTGCCACCAGTGATTTTGGGGCGCGGGAGGGGCAAGAGACCCAGTACTTC.

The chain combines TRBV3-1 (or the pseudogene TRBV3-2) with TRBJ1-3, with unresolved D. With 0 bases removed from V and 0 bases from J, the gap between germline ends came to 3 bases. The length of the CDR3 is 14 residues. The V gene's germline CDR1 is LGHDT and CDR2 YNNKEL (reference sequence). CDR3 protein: CASSQDSSGNTIYF. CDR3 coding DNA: TGTGCCAGCAGCCAAGACAGCTCTGGAAACACCATATATTTT.